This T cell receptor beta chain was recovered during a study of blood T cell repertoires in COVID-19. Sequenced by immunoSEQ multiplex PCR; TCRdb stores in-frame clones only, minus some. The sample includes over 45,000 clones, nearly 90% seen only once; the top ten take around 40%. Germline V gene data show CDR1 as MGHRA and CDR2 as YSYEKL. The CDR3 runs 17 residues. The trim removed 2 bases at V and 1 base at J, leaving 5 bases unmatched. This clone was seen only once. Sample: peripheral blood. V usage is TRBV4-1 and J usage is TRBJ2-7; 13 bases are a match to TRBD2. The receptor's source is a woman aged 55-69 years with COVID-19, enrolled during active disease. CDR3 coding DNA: TGCGCCAGCAGCCAAACACTAGCGGGGGGGCCTTCCTACGAGCAGTACTTC. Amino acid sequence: CASSQTLAGGPSYEQYF.